Listed here are 14 T cell receptor beta chains from one sample, sequenced in a study of T cells in Graves' hyperthyroidism and ophthalmopathy. It was RNA transcripts that yielded the amplified TCR beta CDR3 regions. The HTBI primer set drove a first-round RT-PCR of the TCR CDR3. TCRdb called the multiplex PCR reads again in MiXCR, with one record for every CDR3 protein. This sample has some 550,000 distinct CDR3 sequences, with approximately 16% found just once. The sequenced sample was blood. The origin of the receptors is a middle-aged woman with Graves' ophthalmopathy.

This clonotype occurred many times. The rearrangement joins TRBV2 to TRBJ2-5, with D perhaps assigned TRBD1 or TRBD2 (5 bases each). V dropped 8 bases and J dropped 5 bases, with 15 bases sitting between them. CDR1 is SNHLY, CDR2 FYNNEI, per germline. This CDR3 is 13 amino acids long. CDR3 in amino acids: CASSRGGFETQYF. The CDR3 region has the DNA TGTGCCAGCTCCCGGGGCGGTTTTGAGACCCAGTACTTC.

V gene TRBV12-3 or TRBV12-4 combines with J gene TRBJ2-2; possibly TRBD2 for D (5 bases). The V gene lost 6 bases and the J gene lost 5 bases, with 7 bases spanning the gap. This CDR3 region has 12 residues. CDR3 DNA sequence: TGTGCCAGCAGGGACTCTACCGGGGAGCTGTTTTTT. Translating gives CASRDSTGELFF.

A few counts support this clonotype. This chain uses TRBV20-1 with TRBJ2-3, with D perhaps matching TRBD1 or TRBD2 (7 bases each). This CDR3 comprises 15 residues. The germline V and J ends were trimmed by 6 bases and 6 bases, with 22 bases remaining between them. In germline, CDR1 is DFQATT, CDR2 SNEGSKA (reference sequence). The CDR3 protein is CSAPEGRGQGDTQYF. CDR3 DNA sequence: TGCAGTGCCCCGGAGGGGAGGGGGCAAGGGGATACGCAGTATTTT.

This clonotype was seen more than once but under ten times. The junction and the germline gene differ at one end; a read error may be behind it. The chain uses TRBV4-1 and TRBJ1-2; the D is unclear. In germline, CDR1 is MGHRA, CDR2 YSYEKL. This CDR3 has 16 residues. The chain's CDR3 is CASSQDQVNRDYGYTF. The CDR3 DNA sequence: TGCGCCAGCAGCCAAGATCAGGTCAACCGTGACTACGGCTACACCTTC.

This clonotype occurred many times. This chain uses TRBV6-4 with TRBJ2-7, with TRBD2 identical over 7 bases. This CDR3 is 15 amino acids long. CDR1 is MRHNA and CDR2 is SNTAGT in the germline V gene. The V gene end was trimmed by 6 bases and the J gene end by 0 bases; junction bases not matched to a gene: 8. The chain's CDR3 is CASSVTSDSSYEQYF. In DNA form, the CDR3 reads TGTGCCAGCAGCGTCACTAGCGATAGCTCCTACGAGCAGTACTTC.

In this sample, this clonotype turned up a few times. The chain combines TRBV5-4 with TRBJ2-2; D is possibly TRBD1 (5 bases). Trimming removed 5 bases from V and 3 bases from J, with 14 bases in between. This CDR3 is 15 amino acids long. Germline values: CDR1 SGHNT, CDR2 YYREEE (reference sequence). The CDR3, as DNA: TGTGCCAGCAGTGTCGACAGTTTATACACCGGGGAGCTGTTTTTT. Its translation is CASSVDSLYTGELFF.

This clonotype was seen a handful of times. Here the CDR3 reads CASSPGRSPMNTEAFF. The CDR3 nucleotides read TGTGCCAGCTCACCAGGTCGCAGTCCCATGAACACTGAAGCTTTCTTT. This rearrangement joins TRBV18 to TRBJ1-1; no clear D gene. The germline CDR1 and CDR2 sequences are KGHSH and LQKENI. Trimming left V 2 bases short and J 0 bases short, with 13 bases between. The CDR3 totals 16 residues.

The V and J genes are TRBV5-1 and TRBJ2-2; no firm D call. The CDR3 runs 14 residues. Trimming removed 0 bases from V and 5 bases from J, with 8 bases in between. CDR1 and CDR2 from the germline V gene are SGHRS and YFSETQ. The CDR3 region has the DNA TGCGCCAGCAGCTTGGGGCAGCCTACCGGGGAGCTGTTTTTT. Protein product: CASSLGQPTGELFF.

This clonotype was observed at least ten times. The rearrangement joins TRBV12-3 or TRBV12-4 to TRBJ2-5, with no clear D. Trimming left V 5 bases short and J 5 bases short, with 15 bases between. The length of the CDR3 is 14 residues. In DNA, the CDR3 is TGTGCCAGCAGTATCGGCCTCTTCCCCGAGACCCAGTACTTC. Encoded protein: CASSIGLFPETQYF.

The sample holds many counts of this clonotype. V gene TRBV20-1 combines with J gene TRBJ2-3; 10 nucleotides line up with TRBD2. The CDR3 is 15 amino acids. Looked up from germline, CDR1 is DFQATT and CDR2 is SNEGSKA (reference sequence). The junction had 8 bases not matched to a gene; V was cut back by 4 bases and J by 4 bases. The CDR3 region is CSATLLAGRADTQYF. The CDR3 DNA follows: TGCAGTGCTACACTACTAGCGGGGAGGGCAGATACGCAGTATTTT.

This clonotype was counted at least ten times. This sequence joins TRBV30 and TRBJ1-4; 7 bases are shared with TRBD1. Per germline, CDR1 GTSNPN and CDR2 SVGIG (reference sequence). The ends lost 5 bases at V and 2 bases at J; junction bases unmatched: 2. This CDR3 has 13 residues. CDR3 amino acids: CAWETGTNEKLFF. The CDR3 bases are TGTGCCTGGGAGACAGGGACTAATGAAAAACTGTTTTTT.

This chain uses TRBV15 with TRBJ1-5; D might be TRBD1 (6 bases). The CDR3 is made up of 15 amino acids. Trimming removed 2 bases from V and 1 base from J, with 9 bases in between. Germline-derived CDR1 and CDR2 are LNHNV and YYDKDF (reference sequence). The CDR3 bases are TGTGCCACCAGCAGACAGCAGGGGAGCAATCAGCCCCAGCATTTT. Its translation is CATSRQQGSNQPQHF.

The V gene is TRBV3-1, the J gene TRBJ1-6; maybe TRBD1 (5 bases). This CDR3 has 15 residues. Trimming shortened V by 0 bases and J by 6 bases, and 9 bases separated the two germline ends. Germline V gene data show CDR1 as LGHDT and CDR2 as YNNKEL (reference sequence). The CDR3 region has the DNA TGTGCCAGCAGCCAAGATCTGGGGGGTAATTCACCCCTCCACTTT. Residues: CASSQDLGGNSPLHF.

This clonotype was observed many times. The chain recombines TRBV10-3 with TRBJ1-1; D is unclear. V lost 3 bases and J lost 2, with 1 base in between. The CDR3 length is 11 residues. Per the germline V gene, CDR1 is ENHRY and CDR2 is SYGVKD. CDR3 amino acids: CAISDNTEAFF. The CDR3 DNA is TGTGCCATCAGTGACAACACTGAAGCTTTCTTT.